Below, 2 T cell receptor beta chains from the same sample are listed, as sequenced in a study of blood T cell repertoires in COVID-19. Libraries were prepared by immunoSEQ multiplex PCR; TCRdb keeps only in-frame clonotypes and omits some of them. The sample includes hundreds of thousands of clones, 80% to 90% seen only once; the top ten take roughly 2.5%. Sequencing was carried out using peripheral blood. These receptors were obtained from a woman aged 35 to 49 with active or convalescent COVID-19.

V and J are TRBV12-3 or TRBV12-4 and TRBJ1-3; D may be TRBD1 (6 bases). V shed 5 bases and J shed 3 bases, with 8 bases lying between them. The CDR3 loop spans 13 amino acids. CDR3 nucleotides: TGTGCCAGCAGTGGACAGTATGGAAACACCATATATTTT. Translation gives CASSGQYGNTIYF.

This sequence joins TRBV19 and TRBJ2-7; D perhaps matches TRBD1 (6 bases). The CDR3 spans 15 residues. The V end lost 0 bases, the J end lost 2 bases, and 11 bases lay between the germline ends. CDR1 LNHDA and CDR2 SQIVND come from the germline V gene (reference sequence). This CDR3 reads CASSIEAGATYEQYF. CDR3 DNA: TGTGCCAGTAGTATAGAGGCAGGGGCTACCTACGAGCAGTACTTC.